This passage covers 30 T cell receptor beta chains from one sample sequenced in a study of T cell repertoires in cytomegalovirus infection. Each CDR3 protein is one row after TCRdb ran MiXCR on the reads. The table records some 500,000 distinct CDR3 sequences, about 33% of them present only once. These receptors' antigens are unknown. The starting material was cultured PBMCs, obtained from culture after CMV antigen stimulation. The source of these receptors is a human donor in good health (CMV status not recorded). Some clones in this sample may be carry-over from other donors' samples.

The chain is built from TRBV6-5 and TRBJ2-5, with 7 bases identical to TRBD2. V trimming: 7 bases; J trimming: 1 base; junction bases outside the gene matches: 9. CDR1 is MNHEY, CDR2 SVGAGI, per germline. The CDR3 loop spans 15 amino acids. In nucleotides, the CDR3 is TGTGCCAGCACCAGAAGCGGGACCCTCCAAGAGACCCAGTACTTC. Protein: CASTRSGTLQETQYF.

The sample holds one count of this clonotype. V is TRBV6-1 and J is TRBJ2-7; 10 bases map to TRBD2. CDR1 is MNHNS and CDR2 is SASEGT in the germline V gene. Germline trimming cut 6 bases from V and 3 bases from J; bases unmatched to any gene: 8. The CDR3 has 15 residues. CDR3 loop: CASRPAGGPHYEQYF. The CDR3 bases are TGTGCCAGCAGGCCAGCGGGAGGGCCCCACTACGAGCAGTACTTC.

CDR3 in amino acids: CASRPGGRYGYTF. The CDR3 nucleotides are TGTGCCAGCAGGCCCGGCGGGCGCTATGGCTACACCTTC. V gene TRBV6-2 or TRBV6-3 combines with J gene TRBJ1-2; D remains ambiguous. The germline CDR1 and CDR2 sequences are MNHEY and SVGEGT. The CDR3 is made up of 13 amino acids. V dropped 6 bases and J dropped 4 bases, with 12 bases sitting between them.

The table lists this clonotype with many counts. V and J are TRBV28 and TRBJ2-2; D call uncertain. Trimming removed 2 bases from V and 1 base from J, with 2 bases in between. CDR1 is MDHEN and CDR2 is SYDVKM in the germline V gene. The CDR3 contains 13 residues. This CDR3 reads CASSLVNTGELFF. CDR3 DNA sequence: TGTGCCAGCAGTTTAGTGAACACCGGGGAGCTGTTTTTT.

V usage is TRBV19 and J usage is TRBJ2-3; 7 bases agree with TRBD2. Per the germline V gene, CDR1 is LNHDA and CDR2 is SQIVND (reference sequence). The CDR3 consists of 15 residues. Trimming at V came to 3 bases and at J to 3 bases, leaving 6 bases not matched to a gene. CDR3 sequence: CASSMLAGATDTQYF. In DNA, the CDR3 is TGTGCCAGTAGTATGTTAGCGGGCGCAACAGATACGCAGTATTTT.

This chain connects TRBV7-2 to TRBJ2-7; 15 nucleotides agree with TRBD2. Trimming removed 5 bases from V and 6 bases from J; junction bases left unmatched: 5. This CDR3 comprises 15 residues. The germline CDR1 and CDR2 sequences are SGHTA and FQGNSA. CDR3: CASSQGLAGGSEQYV. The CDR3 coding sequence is TGTGCCAGCAGCCAGGGACTAGCGGGGGGATCCGAGCAGTACGTC.

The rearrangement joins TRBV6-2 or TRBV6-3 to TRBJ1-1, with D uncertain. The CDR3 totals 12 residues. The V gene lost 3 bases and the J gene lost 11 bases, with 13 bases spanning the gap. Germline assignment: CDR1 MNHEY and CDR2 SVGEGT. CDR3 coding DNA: TGTGCCAGCAGTTATATAGTAGGGCCGGCTTTCTTT. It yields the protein CASSYIVGPAFF.

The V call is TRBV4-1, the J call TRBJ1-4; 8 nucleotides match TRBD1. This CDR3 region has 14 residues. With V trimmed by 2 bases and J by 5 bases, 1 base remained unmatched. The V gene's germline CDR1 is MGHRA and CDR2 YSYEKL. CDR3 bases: TGCGCCAGCAGCCAACAGGGGGCAAATGAAAAACTGTTTTTT. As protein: CASSQQGANEKLFF.

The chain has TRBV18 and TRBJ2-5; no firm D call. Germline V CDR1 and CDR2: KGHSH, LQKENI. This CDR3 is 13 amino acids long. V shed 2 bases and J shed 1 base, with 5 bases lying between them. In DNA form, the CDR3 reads TGTGCCAGCTCACCAGCGACCCAAGAGACCCAGTACTTC. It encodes CASSPATQETQYF.

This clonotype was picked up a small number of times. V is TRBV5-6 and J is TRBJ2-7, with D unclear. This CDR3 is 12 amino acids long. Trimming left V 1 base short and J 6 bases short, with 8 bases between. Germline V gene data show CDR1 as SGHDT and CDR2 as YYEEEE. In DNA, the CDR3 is TGTGCCAGCAGCTTGTCTCGACTCGAGCAGTACTTC. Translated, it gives CASSLSRLEQYF.

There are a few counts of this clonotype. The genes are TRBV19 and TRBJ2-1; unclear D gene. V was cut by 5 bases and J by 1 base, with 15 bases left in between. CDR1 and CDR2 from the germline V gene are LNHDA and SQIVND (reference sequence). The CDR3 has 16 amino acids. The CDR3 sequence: CASSVGRTASYNEQFF. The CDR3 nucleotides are TGTGCCAGTAGTGTCGGACGAACGGCGTCCTACAATGAGCAGTTCTTC. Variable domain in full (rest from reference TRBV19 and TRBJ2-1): DGGITQSPKYLFRKEGQNVTLSCEQNLNHDAMYWYRQDPGQGLRLIYYSQIVNDFQKGDIAEGYSVSREKKESFPLTVTSAQKNPTAFYLCASSVGRTASYNEQFFGPGTRLTVL.

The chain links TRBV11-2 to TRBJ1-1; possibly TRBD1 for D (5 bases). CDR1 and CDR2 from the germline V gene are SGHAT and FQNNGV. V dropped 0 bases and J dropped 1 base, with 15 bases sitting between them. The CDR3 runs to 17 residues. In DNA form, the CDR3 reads TGTGCCAGCAGCTTAGATCCTAGGAGGGGAGGGAACACTGAAGCTTTCTTT. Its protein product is CASSLDPRRGGNTEAFF.

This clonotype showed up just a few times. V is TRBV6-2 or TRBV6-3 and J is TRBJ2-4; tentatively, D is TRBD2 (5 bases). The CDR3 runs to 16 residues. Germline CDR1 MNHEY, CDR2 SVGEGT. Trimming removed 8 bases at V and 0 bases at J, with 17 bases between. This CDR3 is CASRGTGTLAKNIQYF. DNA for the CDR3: TGTGCCAGCCGGGGAACCGGAACTCTAGCCAAAAACATTCAGTACTTC.

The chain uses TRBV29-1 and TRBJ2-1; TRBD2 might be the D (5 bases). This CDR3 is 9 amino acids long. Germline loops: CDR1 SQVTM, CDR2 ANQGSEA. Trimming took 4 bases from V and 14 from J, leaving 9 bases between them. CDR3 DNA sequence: TGCAGCGTTGGGAAGGGAGAGTTCTTC. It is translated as CSVGKGEFF.

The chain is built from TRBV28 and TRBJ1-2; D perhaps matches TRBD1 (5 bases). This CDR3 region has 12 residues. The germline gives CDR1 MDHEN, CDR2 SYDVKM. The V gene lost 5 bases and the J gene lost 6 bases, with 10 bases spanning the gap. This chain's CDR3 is CASSTGLNGYTF. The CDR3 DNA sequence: TGTGCCAGCAGTACAGGACTTAATGGCTACACCTTC.

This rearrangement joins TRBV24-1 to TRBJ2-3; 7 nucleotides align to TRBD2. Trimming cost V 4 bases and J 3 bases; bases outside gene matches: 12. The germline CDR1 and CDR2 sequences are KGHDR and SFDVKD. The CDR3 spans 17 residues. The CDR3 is CATSEGLTSRWTDTQYF. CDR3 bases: TGTGCCACCAGTGAGGGCCTGACTAGCCGCTGGACAGATACGCAGTATTTT.

The CDR3 reads CASLLAGGYREQYNEQFF. In DNA form, the CDR3 reads TGTGCCAGCTTACTAGCGGGAGGATACAGAGAACAGTACAATGAGCAGTTCTTC. The rearrangement joins TRBV28 to TRBJ2-1, with 12 bases that match TRBD2. V lost 8 bases to trimming and J lost 4 bases; unmatched junction nucleotides: 15. CDR1 and CDR2 (germline): MDHEN, SYDVKM. The CDR3 totals 18 residues.

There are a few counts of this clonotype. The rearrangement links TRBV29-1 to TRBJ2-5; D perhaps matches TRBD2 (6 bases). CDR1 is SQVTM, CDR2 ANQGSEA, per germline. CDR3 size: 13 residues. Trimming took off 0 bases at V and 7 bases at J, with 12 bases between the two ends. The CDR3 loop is CSVEERDQGTQYF. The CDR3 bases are TGCAGCGTTGAAGAGCGGGATCAGGGGACCCAGTACTTC.

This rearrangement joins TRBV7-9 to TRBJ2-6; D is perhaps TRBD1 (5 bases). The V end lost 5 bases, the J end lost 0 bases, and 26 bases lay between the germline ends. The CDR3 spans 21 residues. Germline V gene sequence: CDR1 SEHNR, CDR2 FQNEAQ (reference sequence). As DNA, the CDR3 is TGTGCCAGCAGCCCCCTAGTGATCACCGAGACAGCCTTCTCTGGGGCCAACGTCCTGACTTTC. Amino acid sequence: CASSPLVITETAFSGANVLTF.

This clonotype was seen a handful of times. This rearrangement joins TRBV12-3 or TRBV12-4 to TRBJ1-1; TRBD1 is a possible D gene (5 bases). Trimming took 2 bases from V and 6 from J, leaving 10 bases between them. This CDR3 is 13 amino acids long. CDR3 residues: CASSLLGGAEAFF. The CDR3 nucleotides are TGTGCCAGCAGTTTACTGGGGGGGGCTGAAGCTTTCTTT.

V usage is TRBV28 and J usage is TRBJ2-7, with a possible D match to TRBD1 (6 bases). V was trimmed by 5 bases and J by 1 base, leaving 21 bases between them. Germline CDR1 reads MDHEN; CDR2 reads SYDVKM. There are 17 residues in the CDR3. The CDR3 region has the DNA TGTGCCAGCAGTCCTAGGGGGTGGGAGCGTAAGTCCTACGAGCAGTACTTC. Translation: CASSPRGWERKSYEQYF.

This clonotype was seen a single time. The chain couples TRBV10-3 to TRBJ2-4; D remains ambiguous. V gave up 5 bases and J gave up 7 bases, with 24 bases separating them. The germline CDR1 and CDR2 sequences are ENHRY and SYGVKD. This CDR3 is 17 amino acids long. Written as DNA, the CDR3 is TGTGCCATCAGTTCCTCGGACCGCTCCTTTAAGTGGAACATTCAGTACTTC. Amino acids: CAISSSDRSFKWNIQYF.

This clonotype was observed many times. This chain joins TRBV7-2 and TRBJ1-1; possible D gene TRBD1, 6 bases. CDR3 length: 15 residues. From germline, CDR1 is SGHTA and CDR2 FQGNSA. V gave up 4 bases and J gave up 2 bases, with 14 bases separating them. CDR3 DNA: TGTGCCAGCAGCTCCCGTTCGACAGGCAACACTGAAGCTTTCTTT. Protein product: CASSSRSTGNTEAFF.

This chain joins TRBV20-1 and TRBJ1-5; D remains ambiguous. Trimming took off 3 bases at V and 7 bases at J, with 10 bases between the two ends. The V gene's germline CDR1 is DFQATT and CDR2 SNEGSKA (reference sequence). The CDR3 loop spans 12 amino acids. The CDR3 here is CSASMGGQPQHF. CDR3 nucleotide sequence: TGCAGTGCTAGTATGGGAGGGCAGCCCCAGCATTTT.

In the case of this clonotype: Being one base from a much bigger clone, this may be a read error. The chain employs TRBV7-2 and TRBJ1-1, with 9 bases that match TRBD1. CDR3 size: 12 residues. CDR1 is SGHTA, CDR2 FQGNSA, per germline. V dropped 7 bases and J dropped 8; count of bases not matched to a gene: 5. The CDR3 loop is CASTTGGAEAFF. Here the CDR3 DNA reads TGTGCCAGCACAACAGGGGGCGCCGAAGCTTTCTTT.

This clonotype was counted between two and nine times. The CDR3 loop is CASSLIVRSRTDTQYF. DNA for the CDR3: TGTGCCAGCAGCTTAATCGTCAGGTCGCGCACAGATACGCAGTATTTT. This chain links TRBV7-2 with TRBJ2-3, with D unclear. CDR1 and CDR2 (germline): SGHTA, FQGNSA. Trimming removed 2 bases at V and 1 base at J, with 13 bases between. CDR3 length: 16 residues. Combining the CDR3 with reference TRBV7-2 and TRBJ2-3 gives the whole variable domain GAGVSQSPSNKVTEKGKDVELRCDPISGHTALYWYRQSLGQGLEFLIYFQGNSAPDKSGLPSDRFSAERTGGSVSTLTIQRTQQEDSAVYLCASSLIVRSRTDTQYFGPGTRLTVL.

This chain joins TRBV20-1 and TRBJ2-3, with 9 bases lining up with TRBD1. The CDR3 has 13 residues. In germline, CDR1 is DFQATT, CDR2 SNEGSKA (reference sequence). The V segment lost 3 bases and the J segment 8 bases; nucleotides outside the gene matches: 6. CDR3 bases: TGCAGTGCTAGGCCGGGACAGGGAGCTACGCAGTATTTT. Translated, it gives CSARPGQGATQYF.

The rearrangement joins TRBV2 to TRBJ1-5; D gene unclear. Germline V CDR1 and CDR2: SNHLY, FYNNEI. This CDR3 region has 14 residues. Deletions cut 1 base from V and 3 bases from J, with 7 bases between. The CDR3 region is CASSEGSYNQPQHF. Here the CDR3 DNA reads TGTGCCAGCAGTGAAGGTAGTTACAATCAGCCCCAGCATTTT.

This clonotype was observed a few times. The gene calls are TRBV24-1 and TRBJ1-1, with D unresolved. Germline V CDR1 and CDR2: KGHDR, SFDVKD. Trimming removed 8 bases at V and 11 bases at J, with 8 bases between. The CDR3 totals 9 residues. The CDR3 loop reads CATTGDAFF. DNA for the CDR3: TGTGCCACCACGGGCGACGCTTTCTTT.

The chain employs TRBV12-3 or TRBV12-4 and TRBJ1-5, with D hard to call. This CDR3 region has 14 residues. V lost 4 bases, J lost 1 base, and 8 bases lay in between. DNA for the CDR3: TGTGCCAGCAGTTCAGAGGGCAGCAATCAGCCCCAGCATTTT. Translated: CASSSEGSNQPQHF.